The 24 T cell receptor beta chains given below trace back to one sample, sequenced in a study of T cells after posttransplantation cyclophosphamide. Profiling relied on immunoSEQ multiplex PCR, and the TCRdb table lists in-frame clones only, not all of them. The sample is made up of roughly 42,000 clones, none counted only once. Sequencing was performed on PBMCs. These receptors were collected from a woman aged 45 to 65 in good health and a related stem cell transplant donor.

There are a few counts of this clone. The chain recombines TRBV6-5 with TRBJ1-1; 7 nucleotides agree with TRBD1. J gave up 3 bases and V 6 bases, and 4 bases lay outside the gene matches. The CDR3 totals 13 residues. Germline CDR1 reads MNHEY; CDR2 reads SVGAGI. In DNA form, the CDR3 reads TGTGCCAGCAGCCCACAGGGGTACACTGAAGCTTTCTTT. It encodes CASSPQGYTEAFF.

This clone appeared many times. The chain employs TRBV11-2 and TRBJ1-2; D not certain. V gave up 4 bases and J gave up 2 bases, with 8 bases separating them. The CDR3 loop spans 13 amino acids. Germline V lookup: CDR1 SGHAT, CDR2 FQNNGV. The CDR3 DNA is TGTGCCAGCAGCTCGCGCGGCAACTATGGCTACACCTTC. Translating it yields CASSSRGNYGYTF.

This clone was recorded many times. This rearrangement joins TRBV7-3 to TRBJ2-7; 10 bases fit TRBD2. Germline V gene sequence: CDR1 SGHTA, CDR2 FQGTGA. This CDR3 is 15 amino acids long. V was pared by 4 bases and J by 2 bases, with 5 bases of the junction left unmatched. This CDR3 is CASSSSSGGAYEQYF. The CDR3 coding sequence is TGTGCCAGCAGCTCATCGAGCGGGGGGGCCTACGAGCAGTACTTC.

The chain carries TRBV27 and TRBJ1-1, with a tentative D call TRBD1 (5 bases). The CDR3 runs to 15 residues. V dropped 1 base and J dropped 3 bases, with 12 bases sitting between them. CDR1 and CDR2 (germline): MNHEY, SMNVEV (reference sequence). CDR3 coding DNA: TGTGCCAGCAGTTTATTACGGGGGGAGTACACTGAAGCTTTCTTT. It translates to CASSLLRGEYTEAFF.

The CDR3 coding sequence is TGTGCCACCAGCGGGACAGGGGACTACGAGCAGTACTTC. Its protein product is CATSGTGDYEQYF. V is TRBV15 and J is TRBJ2-5; 10 bases match TRBD1. The end of the DNA fits TRBJ2-7 better, so the J call may be wrong. Germline lookup yields CDR1 LNHNV and CDR2 YYDKDF (reference sequence). This CDR3 spans 13 amino acids.

This clone was detected many times. CDR3 sequence reads: CASSLIATGGGNEQFF. In nucleotides, the CDR3 is TGTGCCAGCAGCTTAATAGCAACTGGGGGGGGGAATGAGCAGTTCTTC. V and J are TRBV11-2 and TRBJ2-1; TRBD2 agrees at 7 bases. Germline V CDR1 and CDR2: SGHAT, FQNNGV. The CDR3 is made up of 16 amino acids. Trimming cost V 2 bases and J 7 bases; bases outside gene matches: 11.

At least ten counts were recorded for this clone. V gene TRBV6-5 combines with J gene TRBJ2-1, with D possibly being TRBD1 (5 bases). In germline, CDR1 is MNHEY, CDR2 SVGAGI. V was clipped by 1 base and J by 6 bases, with 7 bases between them. The CDR3 has 13 residues. The CDR3 DNA follows: TGTGCCAGCAGTTACTGGCAGGGCAATGAGCAGTTCTTC. Its protein product is CASSYWQGNEQFF.

This clone was found many times. The gene calls are TRBV11-3 and TRBJ2-2, with TRBD1 matching over 10 bases. The J segment lost 4 bases and the V segment lost 3 bases, leaving 2 bases of the junction unmatched. Germline loops: CDR1 SGHNT, CDR2 YENEEA. This CDR3 is 15 amino acids long. CDR3 region: CASSFRQGATGELFF. The CDR3 coding sequence is TGTGCCAGCAGCTTCCGACAGGGGGCCACCGGGGAGCTGTTTTTT. The full variable domain, rest sourced from reference TRBV11-3 and TRBJ2-2, is EAGVVQSPRYKIIEKKQPVAFWCNPISGHNTLYWYLQNLGQGPELLIRYENEEAVDDSQLPKDRFSAERLKGVDSTLKIQPAELGDSAVYLCASSFRQGATGELFFGEGSRLTVL.

This clone was counted many times. J is TRBJ2-1 and V is TRBV7-3; 9 bases line up with TRBD1. The V gene's germline CDR1 is SGHTA and CDR2 FQGTGA. The CDR3 is made up of 16 amino acids. The trim removed 1 base at V and 9 bases at J, leaving 10 bases unmatched. The CDR3 DNA follows: TGTGCCAGCAGCTTAAAGGGAGGGACAGGGTCGGGTGAGCAGTTCTTC. It translates to CASSLKGGTGSGEQFF.

The sample holds many counts of this clone. The V gene is TRBV5-1, the J gene TRBJ2-3; 9 nucleotides line up with TRBD2. Germline lookup yields CDR1 SGHRS and CDR2 YFSETQ. The ends lost 6 bases at V and 5 bases at J; junction bases unmatched: 13. This CDR3 spans 16 amino acids. CDR3 residues: CASTRNGGGAKDTQYF. Written as DNA, the CDR3 is TGCGCCAGCACCCGGAACGGCGGGGGGGCGAAAGATACGCAGTATTTT.

In its sample, this clone was seen many times. The J gene is TRBJ1-5, the V gene TRBV6-5; 7 nucleotides match TRBD1. Unmatched junction bases numbered 2, after V lost 6 bases and J lost 3 bases. CDR3 length: 13 amino acids. Per the germline V gene, CDR1 is MNHEY and CDR2 is SVGAGI. CDR3 loop: CASRRGHNQPQHF. CDR3 sequence (DNA): TGTGCCAGCAGAAGGGGGCACAATCAGCCCCAGCATTTT.

This clone was recorded at least ten times. Other DNA sequences of this sample code for an identical CDR3. The V gene is TRBV7-2, the J gene TRBJ1-6, with D possibly matching TRBD1 (5 bases). The CDR3 is 16 amino acids. The V gene lost 1 base and the J gene lost 7 bases, with 14 bases spanning the gap. The germline V gene has CDR1 SGHTA and CDR2 FQGNSA. The CDR3 nucleotides read TGTGCCAGCAGCTTAGTCATGGGGGGTCAGAATTCACCCCTCCACTTT. This gives the protein CASSLVMGGQNSPLHF.

This clone was detected ten times or more. The chain has TRBV7-2 and TRBJ2-7, with D perhaps matching TRBD1 (6 bases). V was trimmed by 5 bases and J by 6 bases, leaving 17 bases between them. The CDR3 length is 14 residues. CDR1 is SGHTA and CDR2 is FQGNSA in the germline V gene. The CDR3 protein is CASSQGSPGGEQYF. For the CDR3, the DNA is TGTGCCAGCAGCCAGGGGTCCCCTGGAGGCGAGCAGTACTTC.

This clone appeared many times. V is TRBV28 and J is TRBJ2-6; 10 nucleotides agree with TRBD1. The V segment lost 6 bases and the J segment 1 base; nucleotides outside the gene matches: 6. CDR3 length: 17 amino acids. Germline V CDR1 and CDR2: MDHEN, SYDVKM. As DNA, the CDR3 is TGTGCCAGCAGGGGGGGACAGGGGAGGTCTGGGGCCAACGTCCTGACTTTC. Protein product: CASRGGQGRSGANVLTF.

This clone appeared many times. The chain carries TRBV19 and TRBJ1-6; 7 bases agree with TRBD1. Trimming took 4 bases from V and 9 from J; bases not matched to a gene: 3. Germline loops: CDR1 LNHDA, CDR2 SQIVND (reference sequence). This CDR3 has 13 amino acids. The CDR3 bases are TGTGCCAGTAGTACCGGGACAGCTTCACCCCTCCACTTT. It specifies CASSTGTASPLHF.

This clone was recorded many times. The chain has TRBV9 and TRBJ2-2; 10 bases line up with TRBD1. The CDR3 covers 16 residues. V shed 4 bases, J shed 5 bases, and the junction held 8 bases outside the gene matches. Germline CDR1 reads SGDLS; CDR2 reads YYNGEE. CDR3 sequence reads: CASSPRTGGSTGELFF. The CDR3 DNA reads TGTGCCAGCAGCCCCCGGACAGGGGGTTCTACCGGGGAGCTGTTTTTT.

This clone occurred many times. The chain recombines TRBV7-3 with TRBJ2-1; D possibly corresponds to TRBD2 (6 bases). Per germline, CDR1 SGHTA and CDR2 FQGTGA. Between the trimmed V and J ends, which lost 8 bases and 0 bases, there was a span of 14 bases. CDR3 size: 15 residues. The CDR3: CASSAGTSSYNEQFF. CDR3 bases: TGTGCCAGCTCTGCGGGGACGAGCTCCTACAATGAGCAGTTCTTC.

In its sample, this clone was seen many times. The V call is TRBV15, the J call TRBJ2-3; D call uncertain. Germline V CDR1 and CDR2: LNHNV, YYDKDF (reference sequence). The V and J ends lost 3 bases and 2 bases respectively, with 12 bases between them. This CDR3 is 15 amino acids long. For the CDR3, the DNA is TGTGCCACCAGCAGCGAAGCAGGTTACACAGATACGCAGTATTTT. This gives the protein CATSSEAGYTDTQYF.

This clone was seen many times. The chain has TRBV20-1 and TRBJ2-7; TRBD1 aligns across 7 bases. The CDR3 runs 11 residues. Trimming removed 5 bases from V and 6 bases from J; junction bases left unmatched: 4. Looked up from germline, CDR1 is DFQATT and CDR2 is SNEGSKA (reference sequence). CDR3 sequence reads: CSASDRSEQYF. CDR3 bases: TGCAGTGCTTCGGACAGGTCCGAGCAGTACTTC.

This clone was seen ten or more times. V usage is TRBV27 and J usage is TRBJ2-7; possible D gene TRBD1, 5 bases. The V gene's germline CDR1 is MNHEY and CDR2 SMNVEV (reference sequence). The V end lost 4 bases, the J end lost 5 bases, and 21 bases lay between the germline ends. The CDR3 loop spans 16 amino acids. The CDR3 region is CASSSPLRQGRNEQYF. The CDR3 coding sequence is TGTGCCAGCAGTTCCCCACTGAGGCAGGGAAGGAACGAGCAGTACTTC.

This clone was observed at least ten times. This rearrangement joins TRBV9 to TRBJ1-2; D gene uncertain. CDR1 and CDR2 (germline): SGDLS, YYNGEE. V lost 4 bases and J lost 5, with 6 bases in between. The CDR3 loop spans 11 amino acids. In DNA, the CDR3 is TGTGCCAGCAGCTCGTATTATGGCTACACCTTC. Protein sequence: CASSSYYGYTF.

This clone has a count of ten or more. The chain has TRBV7-9 and TRBJ2-2, with 11 bases identical to TRBD2. The CDR3 is 17 residues long. V lost 3 bases, J lost 5 bases, and 8 bases stayed unmatched. Per the germline V gene, CDR1 is SEHNR and CDR2 is FQNEAQ (reference sequence). The CDR3 DNA follows: TGTGCCAGCAGCTTCCAGGCGACTAGCGGGGTAACCGGGGAGCTGTTTTTT. It is translated as CASSFQATSGVTGELFF.

At least ten counts were recorded for this clone. The gene calls are TRBV6-4 and TRBJ1-5; D perhaps matches TRBD1 (5 bases). CDR1 is MRHNA and CDR2 is SNTAGT in the germline V gene. V was cut by 11 bases and J by 2 bases, with 19 bases left in between. The length of the CDR3 is 15 residues. The CDR3 DNA follows: TGTGCCTCTTGGTCCGGGGGGACGGGCAATCAGCCCCAGCATTTT. As protein: CASWSGGTGNQPQHF.

There are many counts of this clone. The chain is built from TRBV19 and TRBJ1-1; tentative D call: TRBD1 (6 bases). V was shortened by 3 bases and J by 6 bases, with 11 bases between the two germline ends. The CDR3 runs 13 residues. Germline V CDR1 and CDR2: LNHDA, SQIVND (reference sequence). CDR3: CASSIQGRAEAFF. The CDR3 region has the DNA TGTGCCAGTAGTATTCAGGGGAGGGCTGAAGCTTTCTTT.